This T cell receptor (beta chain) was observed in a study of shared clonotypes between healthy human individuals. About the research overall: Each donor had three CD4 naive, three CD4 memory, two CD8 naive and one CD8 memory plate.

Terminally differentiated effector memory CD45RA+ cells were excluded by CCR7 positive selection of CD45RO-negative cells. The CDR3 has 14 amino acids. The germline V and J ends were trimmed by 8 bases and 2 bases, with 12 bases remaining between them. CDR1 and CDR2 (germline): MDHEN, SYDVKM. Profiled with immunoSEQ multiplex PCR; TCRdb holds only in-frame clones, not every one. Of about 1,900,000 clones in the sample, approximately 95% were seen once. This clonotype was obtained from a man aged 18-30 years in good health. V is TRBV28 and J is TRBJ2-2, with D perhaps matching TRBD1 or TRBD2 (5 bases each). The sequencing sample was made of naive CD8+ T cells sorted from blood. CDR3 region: CASWETVNTGELFF. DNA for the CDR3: TGTGCCAGCTGGGAGACAGTAAACACCGGGGAGCTGTTTTTT.